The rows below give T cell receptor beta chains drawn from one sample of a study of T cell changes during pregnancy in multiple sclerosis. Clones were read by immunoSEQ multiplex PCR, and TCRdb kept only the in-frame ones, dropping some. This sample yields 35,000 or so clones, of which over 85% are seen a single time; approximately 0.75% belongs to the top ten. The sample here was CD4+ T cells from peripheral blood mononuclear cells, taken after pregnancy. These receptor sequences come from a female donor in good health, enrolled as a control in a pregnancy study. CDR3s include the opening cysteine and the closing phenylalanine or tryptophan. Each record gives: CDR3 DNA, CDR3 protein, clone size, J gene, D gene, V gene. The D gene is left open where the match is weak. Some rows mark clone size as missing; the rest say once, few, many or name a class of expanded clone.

TGTGCCAGCAGCGTAGATCCCCTCCGACTAGCGGGCCCAGATACGCAGTATTTT | CASSVDPLRLAGPDTQYF | . | TRBJ2-3 | TRBD2 | TRBV9
TGCGCCAGCAGTGAGTCAGGGGGCCCCCACGAGCAGTACTTC | CASSESGGPHEQYF | . | TRBJ2-7 | TRBD1 | TRBV10-1
TGTGCCAGCATTCCGACAGGGCGATCTGGAAACACCATATATTTT | CASIPTGRSGNTIYF | . | TRBJ1-3 | TRBD1 | TRBV2
TGTGCCAGCCTCGACAGGTACGATCAGCCCCAGCATTTT | CASLDRYDQPQHF | few | TRBJ1-5 | . | TRBV28
TGTGCCAGCAGCGATAGGGGACAGGGCTACGAGCAGTACTTC | CASSDRGQGYEQYF | . | TRBJ2-7 | TRBD1 | TRBV28
TGCGCCAGCAGCTTGCCCCCTACCTACGAGCAGTACTTC | CASSLPPTYEQYF | . | TRBJ2-7 | . | TRBV5-1
TGTGCCAGCGATAGCGGGAGGGGGGGGTACAATGAGCAGTTCTTC | CASDSGRGGYNEQFF | . | TRBJ2-1 | TRBD2 | TRBV28
TGTGCCAGCAGCGTAGTGGGACAGGGACCCGGGGAGCTGTTTTTT | CASSVVGQGPGELFF | . | TRBJ2-2 | TRBD1 | TRBV9
TGTGCCATCAGCACGGACAGGGGATCTAATGAAAAACTGTTTTTT | CAISTDRGSNEKLFF | . | TRBJ1-4 | TRBD1 | TRBV10-3
TGTGCCAGCGGACGGACAGGGGGGGACTACGAGCAGTACTTC | CASGRTGGDYEQYF | . | TRBJ2-7 | TRBD1 | TRBV6-5
TGCGCCAGCAGCCTCGCCGGGACAGGGGTTTACGAGCAGTACTTC | CASSLAGTGVYEQYF | . | TRBJ2-7 | TRBD1 | TRBV5-1
TGTGCCAGCAGTTTCCCCGGACAGGGAAGGCTCTCCTATGATCAGCCCCAGCATTTT | CASSFPGQGRLSYDQPQHF | . | TRBJ1-5 | TRBD1 | TRBV27
TGTGCCAGCAGTGAAGTGGCAGAAAATGGCTACACCTTC | CASSEVAENGYTF | . | TRBJ1-2 | . | TRBV2
TGTGCCAGCAGCGTGACTAGCGGGAGGGACAATGAGCAGTTCTTC | CASSVTSGRDNEQFF | . | TRBJ2-1 | TRBD2 | TRBV9
TGTGCCAGTAGTATTAGGCCGACAGGGGCGGGCAATTCACCCCTCCACTTT | CASSIRPTGAGNSPLHF | . | TRBJ1-6 | TRBD1 | TRBV19
TGTGCCAGCAGACCGAGCCTTGGCAGGGGCCTTGGCTACACCTTC | CASRPSLGRGLGYTF | . | TRBJ1-2 | . | TRBV6-5
TGTGCCAGCAGCTTGCAGGGGGGTGGCTACGAGCAGTACTTC | CASSLQGGGYEQYF | . | TRBJ2-7 | . | TRBV11-3
TGTGCCAGCAGCCGCACCGGGGATACGCAGTATTTT | CASSRTGDTQYF | . | TRBJ2-3 | . | TRBV6-5
TGTGCCAGCAGTGTCGAGTGGCAGGGAGGAGAGACCCAGTACTTC | CASSVEWQGGETQYF | . | TRBJ2-5 | . | TRBV2
TGTGCCAGCAGCTTCGGACAGGGGGCTCGGAGGACTGAAGCTTTCTTT | CASSFGQGARRTEAFF | once | TRBJ1-1 | TRBD1 | TRBV7-2
TGTGCCAGCAGCTTTCCGGGACAGGGCCAGCCCCAGCATTTT | CASSFPGQGQPQHF | once | TRBJ1-5 | TRBD1 | TRBV5-5
TGTGCCAGCAGCTCGGGGACAGGGATAGATAGACATGGCTACACCTTC | CASSSGTGIDRHGYTF | . | TRBJ1-2 | TRBD1 | TRBV13
TGTGCCAGCAGCCAAGAGTTCGGGACAGGGGAGGATTTAGGTGAAAAACTGTTTTTT | CASSQEFGTGEDLGEKLFF | . | TRBJ1-4 | TRBD1 | TRBV4-2
TGTGCCAGCCGTCGTTTTGGGGGGGTCGAGCAGTTCTTC | CASRRFGGVEQFF | . | TRBJ2-1 | TRBD2 | TRBV19